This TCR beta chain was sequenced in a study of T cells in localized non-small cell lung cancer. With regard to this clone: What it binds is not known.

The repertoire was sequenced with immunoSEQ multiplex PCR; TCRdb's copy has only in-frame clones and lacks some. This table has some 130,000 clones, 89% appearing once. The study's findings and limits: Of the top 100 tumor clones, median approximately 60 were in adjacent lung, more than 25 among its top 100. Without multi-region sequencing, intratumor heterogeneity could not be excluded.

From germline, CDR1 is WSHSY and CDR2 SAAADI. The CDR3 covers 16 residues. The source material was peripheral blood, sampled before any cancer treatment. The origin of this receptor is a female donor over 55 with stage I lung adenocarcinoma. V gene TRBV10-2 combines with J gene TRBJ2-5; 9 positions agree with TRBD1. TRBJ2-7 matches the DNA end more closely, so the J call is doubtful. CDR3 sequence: CASWDRERAIPYEQYF. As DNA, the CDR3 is TGCGCCAGCTGGGACAGGGAAAGGGCGATACCCTACGAGCAGTACTTC.